The rows below give T cell receptor beta chains drawn from one sample of a study of T cell responses to AZD1222 COVID-19 vaccine. TCRdb keeps only in-frame clones here, not all; method: immunoSEQ multiplex PCR. Of some 110,000 clones listed, 70% to 90% are singletons. The sequencing used peripheral blood, collected 28 days after the second AZD1222 dose. These receptors originate from an adult who received the AZD1222 COVID-19 vaccine. The CDR3 runs from the conserved cysteine through the conserved F or W. Fields, in order: J gene, D gene, clone size, V gene, CDR3 DNA, CDR3 protein. The D gene is left open where the match is weak. A row's size may be missing; if present it is once, few, many or a size class.

J gene: TRBJ1-1; D gene: -; clone size: -; V gene: TRBV29-1; CDR3 DNA: TGCGGCGGCGAAGGGAACACTGAAGCTTTCTTT; CDR3 protein: CGGEGNTEAFF
J gene: TRBJ1-6; D gene: -; clone size: once; V gene: TRBV6-4; CDR3 DNA: TGTGCCAGCAGTGCGGGCAGGGCAATAGATAATTCACCCCTCCACTTT; CDR3 protein: CASSAGRAIDNSPLHF
J gene: TRBJ2-1; D gene: TRBD2; clone size: -; V gene: TRBV4-3; CDR3 DNA: TGCGCCAGCAGCCAAGAGTTCGGCGCGCTAGCGGGAGACGTCTGGGAGCAGTTCTTC; CDR3 protein: CASSQEFGALAGDVWEQFF
J gene: TRBJ2-7; D gene: -; clone size: -; V gene: TRBV6-5; CDR3 DNA: TGTGCCAGCAGTAAATCAGCCCGGGGAACTTACGAGCAGTACTTC; CDR3 protein: CASSKSARGTYEQYF
J gene: TRBJ2-7; D gene: TRBD1; clone size: -; V gene: TRBV3-1/TRBV3-2; CDR3 DNA: TGTGCCAGCAGCCAAAGGACAGGGGACACCTACGAGCAGTACTTC; CDR3 protein: CASSQRTGDTYEQYF
J gene: TRBJ1-2; D gene: TRBD1; clone size: -; V gene: TRBV5-1; CDR3 DNA: TGCGCCAGCAGCTTGGCCCAGGGGGCCCGAACTGGCTACACCTTC; CDR3 protein: CASSLAQGARTGYTF
J gene: TRBJ2-7; D gene: -; clone size: -; V gene: TRBV6-1; CDR3 DNA: TGTGCCAGCAGTGAAGTGGCGCCCGGCTACGAGCAGTACTTC; CDR3 protein: CASSEVAPGYEQYF
J gene: TRBJ2-7; D gene: TRBD2; clone size: few; V gene: TRBV6-4; CDR3 DNA: TGTGCCAGGGGAGGGGAACCTTACGAGCAGTACTTC; CDR3 protein: CARGGEPYEQYF
J gene: TRBJ1-5; D gene: -; clone size: -; V gene: TRBV6-5; CDR3 DNA: TGTGCCAGCTCGCTTGATCAGCCCCAGCATTTT; CDR3 protein: CASSLDQPQHF
J gene: TRBJ2-5; D gene: TRBD2; clone size: -; V gene: TRBV9; CDR3 DNA: TGTGCCAGCAGCCGTTCTCTTAGCGGGAGCGAAGAGACCCAGTACTTC; CDR3 protein: CASSRSLSGSEETQYF
J gene: TRBJ1-2; D gene: -; clone size: -; V gene: TRBV25-1; CDR3 DNA: TGTGCCAGCAGTGAACTCTCAGGGGCGCAGGGTGGCTACACCTTC; CDR3 protein: CASSELSGAQGGYTF
J gene: TRBJ2-5; D gene: -; clone size: -; V gene: TRBV4-3; CDR3 DNA: TGCGCCAGCAGCCAAGATATCCCCCTAGGTAGACAAGAGACCCAGTACTTC; CDR3 protein: CASSQDIPLGRQETQYF
J gene: TRBJ1-1; D gene: TRBD1; clone size: -; V gene: TRBV11-1; CDR3 DNA: TGTGCCAGCACCCAGGGGGCCATGAACACTGAAGCTTTCTTT; CDR3 protein: CASTQGAMNTEAFF
J gene: TRBJ2-7; D gene: -; clone size: -; V gene: TRBV3-1/TRBV3-2; CDR3 DNA: TGTGCCAGCAGCCAAGATTTGGCGACCTACGAGCAGTACTTC; CDR3 protein: CASSQDLATYEQYF
J gene: TRBJ2-7; D gene: TRBD2; clone size: -; V gene: TRBV7-8; CDR3 DNA: TGTGCCAGCAGCTCCGGTGGACTAGCGGGAGCCCTGACTTACTACGAGCAGTACTTC; CDR3 protein: CASSSGGLAGALTYYEQYF
J gene: TRBJ1-1; D gene: -; clone size: -; V gene: TRBV30; CDR3 DNA: TGTGCCTGGAGTCCAGGGTGGAACACTGAAGCTTTCTTT; CDR3 protein: CAWSPGWNTEAFF
J gene: TRBJ2-7; D gene: TRBD2; clone size: -; V gene: TRBV4-3; CDR3 DNA: TGCGCCAGCAGCCAAGATCCCGGACTAGCGGGAGGGGAGGAGCAGTACTTC; CDR3 protein: CASSQDPGLAGGEEQYF
J gene: TRBJ2-7; D gene: -; clone size: -; V gene: TRBV4-3; CDR3 DNA: TGCGCCAGCAGCCAAGTCCAGGGGAGGTACCACGAGCAGTACTTC; CDR3 protein: CASSQVQGRYHEQYF
J gene: TRBJ1-5; D gene: TRBD1; clone size: -; V gene: TRBV10-3; CDR3 DNA: TGTGCCATCAGGGGACAGAATCAGCCCCAGCATTTT; CDR3 protein: CAIRGQNQPQHF
J gene: TRBJ1-4; D gene: TRBD1; clone size: -; V gene: TRBV19; CDR3 DNA: TGTGCCAGTAGTACGCCGGGACAGGGGGCAACTAATGAAAAACTGTTTTTT; CDR3 protein: CASSTPGQGATNEKLFF
J gene: TRBJ1-5; D gene: -; clone size: -; V gene: TRBV2; CDR3 DNA: TGTGCCAGCCGACAGGTAGATAGCAATCAGCCCCAGCATTTT; CDR3 protein: CASRQVDSNQPQHF
J gene: TRBJ1-1; D gene: -; clone size: few; V gene: TRBV7-8; CDR3 DNA: TGTGCCAGCAGCCCAGGGGAGAACACTGAAGCTTTCTTT; CDR3 protein: CASSPGENTEAFF
J gene: TRBJ2-1; D gene: TRBD2; clone size: -; V gene: TRBV7-2; CDR3 DNA: TGTGCCAGCAGCTTATACGCTAGCGGGAGTGAGCAGTTCTTC; CDR3 protein: CASSLYASGSEQFF
J gene: TRBJ1-4; D gene: -; clone size: few; V gene: TRBV7-8; CDR3 DNA: TGTGCCAGCAGCCTCAGTGGAAAACTGTTTTTT; CDR3 protein: CASSLSGKLFF
J gene: TRBJ1-6; D gene: TRBD1; clone size: -; V gene: TRBV28; CDR3 DNA: TGTGCCAGCAGTTTAGGGACAGGGGGCGCGAAACCCCTCCACTTT; CDR3 protein: CASSLGTGGAKPLHF
J gene: TRBJ1-2; D gene: TRBD1; clone size: -; V gene: TRBV7-9; CDR3 DNA: TGTGCCAGCAGCGCACCGGGACAGGAGAATAACTATGGCTACACCTTC; CDR3 protein: CASSAPGQENNYGYTF
J gene: TRBJ2-3; D gene: TRBD2; clone size: -; V gene: TRBV5-4; CDR3 DNA: TGTGCCAGCAGCCGGGGACTAGCGGGAGTAGCAGATACGCAGTATTTT; CDR3 protein: CASSRGLAGVADTQYF
J gene: TRBJ1-2; D gene: -; clone size: -; V gene: TRBV4-3; CDR3 DNA: TGCGCCAGCAGCCAAGACCCCCCGAGTCGGTATGGCTACACCTTC; CDR3 protein: CASSQDPPSRYGYTF
J gene: TRBJ2-1; D gene: TRBD2; clone size: -; V gene: TRBV6-2/TRBV6-3; CDR3 DNA: TGTGCCAGCAGTTATGAGCGCGGGGGGAGCTCCTACAATGAGCAGTTCTTC; CDR3 protein: CASSYERGGSSYNEQFF
J gene: TRBJ2-7; D gene: -; clone size: -; V gene: TRBV28; CDR3 DNA: TGTGCCAGCAGTTTACTCCCTGGGGTGGGCGGCTCCTACGAGCAGTACTTC; CDR3 protein: CASSLLPGVGGSYEQYF
J gene: TRBJ1-1; D gene: -; clone size: -; V gene: TRBV19; CDR3 DNA: TGTGCCAGTAGTATTAGAGGGGTAGGAGCTTTCTTT; CDR3 protein: CASSIRGVGAFF
J gene: TRBJ1-5; D gene: -; clone size: -; V gene: TRBV6-5; CDR3 DNA: TGTGCCAGCAGTTACTCGGACACTATTAATCAGCCCCAGCATTTT; CDR3 protein: CASSYSDTINQPQHF
J gene: TRBJ2-1; D gene: TRBD2; clone size: few; V gene: TRBV6-2/TRBV6-3; CDR3 DNA: TGTGCCAGCAGTTTAACTAGCGGGGGGGACAGTGAGCAGTTCTTC; CDR3 protein: CASSLTSGGDSEQFF
J gene: TRBJ2-7; D gene: TRBD2; clone size: -; V gene: TRBV5-1; CDR3 DNA: TGCGCCAGCAGCTTGGCGACTAGCGGGAGCACCGAGCAGTACTTC; CDR3 protein: CASSLATSGSTEQYF
J gene: TRBJ1-3; D gene: -; clone size: -; V gene: TRBV15; CDR3 DNA: TGTGCCACCAGCAGGAAGGGTCCTGGAAACACCATATATTTT; CDR3 protein: CATSRKGPGNTIYF
J gene: TRBJ1-2; D gene: -; clone size: -; V gene: TRBV28; CDR3 DNA: TGTGCCAGCAGTTTATGGGGCAGGGAGGATGGCTACACCTTC; CDR3 protein: CASSLWGREDGYTF
J gene: TRBJ1-2; D gene: -; clone size: -; V gene: TRBV4-2; CDR3 DNA: TGTGCCAGCAGCCGGGGGCTTTACGCTGGCTACACCTTC; CDR3 protein: CASSRGLYAGYTF
J gene: TRBJ1-1; D gene: -; clone size: -; V gene: TRBV30; CDR3 DNA: TGTGCCTGGGGCGCCACTCCGCCGGGCCCGGGCCCCGTCAACACTGAAGCTTTCTTT; CDR3 protein: CAWGATPPGPGPVNTEAFF
J gene: TRBJ2-7; D gene: TRBD1; clone size: -; V gene: TRBV12-5; CDR3 DNA: TGTGCTAGTGGTTTAGGGACAGGGGCACGCTTTGCCCCCTACGAGCAGTACTTC; CDR3 protein: CASGLGTGARFAPYEQYF
J gene: TRBJ1-5; D gene: -; clone size: -; V gene: TRBV3-1/TRBV3-2; CDR3 DNA: TGTGCCAGCAGCATGCTAAGCAATCAGCCCCAGCATTTT; CDR3 protein: CASSMLSNQPQHF
J gene: TRBJ1-6; D gene: TRBD1; clone size: -; V gene: TRBV5-4; CDR3 DNA: TGTGCCAGCAGCTCCGGGACAGGTACTTCACCCCTCCACTTT; CDR3 protein: CASSSGTGTSPLHF